In its sample, the clone carrying this TCR beta chain was seen a few times. The germline V gene encodes CDR1 KGHSH and CDR2 LQKENI. V lost 3 bases and J 4 bases, leaving 12 bases between the germline ends. The length of the CDR3 is 15 residues. TCRdb reprocessed the RT-PCR reads via MiXCR and lists one record per CDR3 protein. The sample lists more than 550,000 distinct CDR3 sequences, approximately 15% seen once, with around 3.3% in the top ten. The material sequenced was memory CD4+ T cells from blood. The sequence came from a female donor in good health, serving as a healthy control. The chain employs TRBV18 and TRBJ2-2, with D tentatively TRBD2 (5 bases). The CDR3 DNA reads TGTGCCAGCTCACCTCTCGGGGTGACCACCGGGGAGCTGTTTTTT. Translating gives CASSPLGVTTGELFF.